This T cell receptor (beta chain) was sequenced during a study of CD8 T cells in ankylosing spondylitis. TCRdb redid the calling of the 5' RACE reads with MiXCR, one entry per CDR3 protein. The sample has under 250,000 distinct CDR3 sequences, approximately 7.3% seen once; the top ten hold 13% to 15%. CDR3 length: 15 residues. Germline loops: CDR1 MNHEY, CDR2 SMNVEV (reference sequence). V lost 8 bases, J lost 5 bases, and 20 bases lay in between. About this clonotype: What it binds is not known.

Overall study results and limits: Characteristic, it appeared, of ankylosing spondylitis blood was a TCR beta motif of eight highly homologous variants.

The receptor was isolated from a male donor with ankylosing spondylitis. The V gene is TRBV27, the J gene TRBJ2-3; D might be TRBD1 or TRBD2, each matching 7 bases. Input material: blood, either unsorted or a sorted T cell fraction (not recorded which). DNA of the CDR3: TGTGCCAGCTCCCTCAGGGGGGGGCCGGGAGATACGCAGTATTTT. Residues: CASSLRGGPGDTQYF.